This TCR beta chain originates from a study of blood T cell repertoires in COVID-19. About the research overall: PBMCs, B-cell-depleted T cells, or T cells were the source of the cDNA or gDNA that made up the material.

Unmatched junction bases numbered 8, after V lost 5 bases and J lost 12 bases. CDR1 is SGHDN, CDR2 FVKESK, per germline. The CDR3 contains 12 residues. Produced via immunoSEQ multiplex PCR; TCRdb's table is partial and in-frame only. The data contain some 230,000 clones, 86% of them singletons. Sequencing used peripheral blood. The receptor comes from a man aged 30 to 45 who had recovered from COVID-19. The chain links TRBV14 to TRBJ1-1; 8 nucleotides agree with TRBD1. This chain's CDR3 is CASSYLTGETFF. The CDR3 DNA reads TGTGCCAGCAGCTATCTGACAGGGGAAACTTTCTTT.